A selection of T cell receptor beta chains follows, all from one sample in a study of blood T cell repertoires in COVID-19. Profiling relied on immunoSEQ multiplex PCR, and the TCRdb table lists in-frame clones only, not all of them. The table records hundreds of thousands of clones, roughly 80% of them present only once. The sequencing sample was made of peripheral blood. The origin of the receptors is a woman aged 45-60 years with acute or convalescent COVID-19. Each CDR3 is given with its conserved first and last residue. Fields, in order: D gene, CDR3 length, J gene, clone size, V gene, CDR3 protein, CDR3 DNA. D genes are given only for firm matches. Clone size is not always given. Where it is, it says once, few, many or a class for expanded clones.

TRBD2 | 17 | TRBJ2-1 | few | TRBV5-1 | CASSSDPSGREYNEQFF | TGCGCCAGCAGCAGCGACCCGAGCGGGAGGGAGTACAATGAGCAGTTCTTC
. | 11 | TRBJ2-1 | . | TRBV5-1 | CASSLQGLRFF | TGCGCCAGCAGCTTACAGGGTTTGAGGTTCTTC
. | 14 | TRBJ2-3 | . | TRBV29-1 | CSVEGLTLTDTQYF | TGCAGCGTTGAGGGCCTGACGCTGACAGATACGCAGTATTTT
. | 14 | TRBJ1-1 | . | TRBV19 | CASSTQGLITEAFF | TGTGCCAGTAGTACACAGGGTTTGATCACTGAAGCTTTCTTT
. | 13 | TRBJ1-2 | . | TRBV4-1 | CASSLTGNYGYTF | TGCGCCAGCAGCCTCACAGGGAACTATGGCTACACCTTC
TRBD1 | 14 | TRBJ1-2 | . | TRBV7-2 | CASSSYRGRFGYTF | TGTGCCAGCAGCTCTTACAGGGGGCGATTTGGCTACACCTTC
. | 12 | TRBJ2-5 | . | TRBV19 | CASSITGQTQYF | TGTGCCAGTAGTATTACAGGGCAGACCCAGTACTTC
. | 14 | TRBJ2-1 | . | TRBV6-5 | CASSRQVEGNEQFF | TGTGCCAGCAGTCGACAGGTTGAAGGCAATGAGCAGTTCTTC
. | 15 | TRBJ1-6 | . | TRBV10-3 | CAISEVTSGNSPLHF | TGTGCCATCAGTGAGGTTACTAGCGGTAATTCACCCCTCCACTTT
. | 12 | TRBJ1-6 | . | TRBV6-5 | CASRTVNSPLHF | TGTGCCAGCAGAACAGTAAATTCACCCCTCCACTTT
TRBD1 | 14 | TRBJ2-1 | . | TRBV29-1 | CSGHRGTGMNEQFF | TGCAGCGGGCACCGCGGGACAGGTATGAATGAGCAGTTCTTC
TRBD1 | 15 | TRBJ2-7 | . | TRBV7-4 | CASSDTGDPPYEQYF | TGTGCCAGCAGCGATACAGGGGACCCACCCTACGAGCAGTACTTC
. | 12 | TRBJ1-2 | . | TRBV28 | CATPSWQGGYTF | TGTGCCACCCCCTCCTGGCAGGGTGGCTACACCTTC
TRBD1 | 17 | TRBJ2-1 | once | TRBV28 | CASSLDRGRGGYNEQFF | TGTGCCAGCAGTTTAGACAGGGGGCGAGGCGGCTACAATGAGCAGTTCTTC
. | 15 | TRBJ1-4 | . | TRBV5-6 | CASSLSGATNEKLFF | TGTGCCAGCAGCTTGTCCGGAGCAACTAATGAAAAACTGTTTTTT
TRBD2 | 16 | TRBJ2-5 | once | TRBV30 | CAWSVGSGRAAETQYF | TGTGCCTGGAGTGTAGGCAGCGGGAGGGCCGCGGAGACCCAGTACTTC
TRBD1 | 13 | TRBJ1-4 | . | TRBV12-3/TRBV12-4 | CASSFRDSDKLFF | TGTGCCAGCAGTTTTAGGGACAGTGACAAACTGTTTTTT
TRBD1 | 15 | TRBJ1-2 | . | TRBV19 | CASSIGTGGAYGYTF | TGTGCCAGTAGTATAGGCACAGGGGGAGCCTATGGCTACACCTTC
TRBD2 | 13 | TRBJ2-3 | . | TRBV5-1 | CASRTGGTDTQYF | TGCGCCAGCAGGACCGGGGGGACAGATACGCAGTATTTT
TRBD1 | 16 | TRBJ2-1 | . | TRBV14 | CASSQWSGGPYNEQFF | TGTGCCAGCAGCCAATGGTCAGGGGGCCCCTACAATGAGCAGTTCTTC
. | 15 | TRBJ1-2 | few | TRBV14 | CASSQVQGWAYGYTF | TGTGCCAGCAGCCAAGTACAGGGCTGGGCCTATGGCTACACCTTC
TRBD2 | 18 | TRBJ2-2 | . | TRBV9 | CASSVAIAGGQVTGELFF | TGTGCCAGCAGCGTAGCCATAGCGGGGGGGCAGGTCACCGGGGAGCTGTTTTTT
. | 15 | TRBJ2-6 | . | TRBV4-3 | CASSQEGLGANVLTF | TGCGCCAGCAGCCAAGAGGGCCTCGGGGCCAACGTCCTGACTTTC
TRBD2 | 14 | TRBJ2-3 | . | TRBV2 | CASSALAGGYTQYF | TGTGCCAGCAGTGCGTTAGCGGGAGGATATACGCAGTATTTT
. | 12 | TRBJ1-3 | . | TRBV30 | CAWRTDGNTIYF | TGTGCCTGGAGAACAGATGGAAACACCATATATTTT
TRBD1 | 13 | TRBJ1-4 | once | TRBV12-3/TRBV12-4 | CASSSGGRKKLFF | TGTGCCAGCAGTTCAGGGGGCAGAAAAAAACTGTTTTTT
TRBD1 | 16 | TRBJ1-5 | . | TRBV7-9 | CASSITYQGVDQPQHF | TGTGCCAGCAGCATAACCTATCAGGGGGTGGATCAGCCCCAGCATTTT
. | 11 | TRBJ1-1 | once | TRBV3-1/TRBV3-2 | CASSQSSEAFF | TGTGCCAGCAGCCAATCCAGTGAAGCTTTCTTT
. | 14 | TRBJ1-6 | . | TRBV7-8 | CASRGGRNNSPLHF | TGTGCCAGCAGGGGAGGACGGAATAATTCACCCCTCCACTTT
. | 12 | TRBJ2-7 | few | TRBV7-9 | CASSTGTYEQYF | TGTGCCAGCAGTACAGGGACCTACGAGCAGTACTTC
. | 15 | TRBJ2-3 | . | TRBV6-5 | CASRRGKAGTDTQYF | TGTGCCAGCCGCCGAGGAAAAGCGGGCACAGATACGCAGTATTTT
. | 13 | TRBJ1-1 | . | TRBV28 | CASSRGGSGWAFF | TGTGCCAGCAGTCGTGGGGGCTCGGGTTGGGCTTTCTTT
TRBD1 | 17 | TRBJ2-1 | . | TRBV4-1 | CASSQGLSTGGFNEQFF | TGCGCCAGCAGCCAAGGTCTCTCGACAGGGGGCTTCAATGAGCAGTTCTTC
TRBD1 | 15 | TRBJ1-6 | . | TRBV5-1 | CASSFAQGDGSPLHF | TGCGCCAGCAGCTTCGCCCAGGGGGATGGTTCACCCCTCCACTTT
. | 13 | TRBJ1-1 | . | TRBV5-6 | CASSFGENTEAFF | TGTGCCAGCAGCTTCGGGGAGAACACTGAAGCTTTCTTT
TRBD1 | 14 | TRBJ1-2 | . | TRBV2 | CASSEEGAQVGYTF | TGTGCCAGCAGTGAGGAGGGGGCGCAGGTTGGCTACACCTTC
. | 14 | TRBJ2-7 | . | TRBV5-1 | CASSPGGGPYEQYF | TGCGCCAGCAGCCCTGGGGGGGGCCCCTACGAGCAGTACTTC
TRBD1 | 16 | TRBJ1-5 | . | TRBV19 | CASSIRQGTINQPQHF | TGTGCCAGTAGTATACGACAGGGTACCATCAATCAGCCCCAGCATTTT
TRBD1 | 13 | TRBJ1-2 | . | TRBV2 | CASRGQGGYGYTF | TGTGCCAGCAGGGGACAGGGTGGCTATGGCTACACCTTC
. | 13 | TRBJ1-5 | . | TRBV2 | CASSGREGQPQHF | TGTGCCAGCAGTGGCAGGGAAGGTCAGCCCCAGCATTTT
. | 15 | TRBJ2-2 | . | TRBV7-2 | CASSPRATGNGELFF | TGTGCCAGCAGCCCACGAGCTACAGGGAACGGGGAGCTGTTTTTT
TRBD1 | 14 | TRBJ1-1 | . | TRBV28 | CASNSGQPNTEAFF | TGTGCCAGCAATTCGGGACAGCCGAACACTGAAGCTTTCTTT